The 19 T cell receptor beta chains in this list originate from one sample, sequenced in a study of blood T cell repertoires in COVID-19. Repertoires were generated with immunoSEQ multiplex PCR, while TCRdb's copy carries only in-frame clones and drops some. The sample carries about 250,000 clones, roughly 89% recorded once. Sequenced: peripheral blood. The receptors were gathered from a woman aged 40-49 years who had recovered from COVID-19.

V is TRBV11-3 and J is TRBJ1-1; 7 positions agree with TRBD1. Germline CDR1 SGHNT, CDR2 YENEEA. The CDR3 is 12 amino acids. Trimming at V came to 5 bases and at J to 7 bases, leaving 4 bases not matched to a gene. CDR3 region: CASSPGQREAFF. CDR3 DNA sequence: TGTGCCAGCAGCCCGGGACAGCGTGAAGCTTTCTTT.

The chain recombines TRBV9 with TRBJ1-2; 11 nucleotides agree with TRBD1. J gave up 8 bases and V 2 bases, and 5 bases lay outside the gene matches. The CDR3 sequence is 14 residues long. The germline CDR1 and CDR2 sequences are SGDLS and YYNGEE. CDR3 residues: CASSVGQGANGYTF. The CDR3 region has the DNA TGTGCCAGCAGCGTCGGACAGGGGGCTAACGGCTACACCTTC.

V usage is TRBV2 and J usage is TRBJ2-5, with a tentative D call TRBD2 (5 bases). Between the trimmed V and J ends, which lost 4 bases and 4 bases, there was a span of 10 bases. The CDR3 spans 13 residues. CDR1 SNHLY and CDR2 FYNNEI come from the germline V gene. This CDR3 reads CASSVGLAETQYF. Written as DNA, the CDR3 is TGTGCCAGCAGTGTTGGCCTAGCAGAGACCCAGTACTTC.

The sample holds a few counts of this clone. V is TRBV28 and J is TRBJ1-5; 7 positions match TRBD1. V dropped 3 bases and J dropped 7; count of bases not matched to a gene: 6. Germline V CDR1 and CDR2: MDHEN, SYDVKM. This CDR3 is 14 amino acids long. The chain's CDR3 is CASSLTGKVQPQHF. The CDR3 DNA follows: TGTGCCAGCAGTTTGACAGGGAAGGTACAGCCCCAGCATTTT.

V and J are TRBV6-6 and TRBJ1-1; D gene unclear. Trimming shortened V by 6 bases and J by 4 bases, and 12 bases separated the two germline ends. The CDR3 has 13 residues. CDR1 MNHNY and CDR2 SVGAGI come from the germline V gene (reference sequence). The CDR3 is CASSPRMGTEAFF. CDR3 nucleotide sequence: TGTGCCAGCAGCCCTAGGATGGGCACTGAAGCTTTCTTT.

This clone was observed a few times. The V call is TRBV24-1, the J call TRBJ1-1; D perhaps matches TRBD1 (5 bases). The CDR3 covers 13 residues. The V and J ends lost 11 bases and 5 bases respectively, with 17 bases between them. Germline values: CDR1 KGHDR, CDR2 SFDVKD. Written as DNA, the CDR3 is TGTGCCAAACTAAGGGGTGATGAGACTGAAGCTTTCTTT. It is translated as CAKLRGDETEAFF.

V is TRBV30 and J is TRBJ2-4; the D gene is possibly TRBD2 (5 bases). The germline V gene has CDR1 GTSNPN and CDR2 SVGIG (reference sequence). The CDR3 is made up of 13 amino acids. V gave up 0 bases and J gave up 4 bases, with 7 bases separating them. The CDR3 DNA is TGTGCCTGGAGTGTTGGGGAGAAAAACATTCAGTACTTC. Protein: CAWSVGEKNIQYF.

The CDR3 reads CASSFGLGQTYEQYV. CDR3 bases: TGCGCCAGCAGCTTCGGTTTGGGGCAGACCTACGAGCAGTACGTC. The chain recombines TRBV5-1 with TRBJ2-7; a weak D match, TRBD1 (5 bases). CDR3 length equals 15 residues. V lost 2 bases and J lost 2, with 14 bases in between. Germline values: CDR1 SGHRS, CDR2 YFSETQ.

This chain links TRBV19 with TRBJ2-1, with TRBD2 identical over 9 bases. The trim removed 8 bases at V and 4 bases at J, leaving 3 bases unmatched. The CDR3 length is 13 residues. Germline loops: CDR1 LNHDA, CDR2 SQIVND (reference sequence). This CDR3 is CASSLAGYNEQFF. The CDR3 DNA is TGTGCCAGTTCGCTAGCGGGATACAATGAGCAGTTCTTC.

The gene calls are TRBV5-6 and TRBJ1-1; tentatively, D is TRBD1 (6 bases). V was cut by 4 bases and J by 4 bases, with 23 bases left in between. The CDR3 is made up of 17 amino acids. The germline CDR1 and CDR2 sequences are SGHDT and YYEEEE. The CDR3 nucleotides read TGTGCCAGCAGCGAGGTAGGGGGGGCTCTTTTTGGCACTGAAGCTTTCTTT. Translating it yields CASSEVGGALFGTEAFF.

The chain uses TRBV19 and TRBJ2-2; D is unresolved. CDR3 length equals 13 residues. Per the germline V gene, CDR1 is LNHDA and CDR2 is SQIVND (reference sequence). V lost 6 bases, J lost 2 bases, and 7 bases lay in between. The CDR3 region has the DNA TGTGCCAGTAGGGCGGTAAACACCGGGGAGCTGTTTTTT. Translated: CASRAVNTGELFF.

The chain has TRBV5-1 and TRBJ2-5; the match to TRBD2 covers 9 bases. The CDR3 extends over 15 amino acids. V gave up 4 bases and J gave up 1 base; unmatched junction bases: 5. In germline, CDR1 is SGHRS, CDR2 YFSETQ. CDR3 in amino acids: CASSAGLAFQETQYF. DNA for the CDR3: TGCGCCAGCAGCGCGGGACTAGCCTTCCAAGAGACCCAGTACTTC.

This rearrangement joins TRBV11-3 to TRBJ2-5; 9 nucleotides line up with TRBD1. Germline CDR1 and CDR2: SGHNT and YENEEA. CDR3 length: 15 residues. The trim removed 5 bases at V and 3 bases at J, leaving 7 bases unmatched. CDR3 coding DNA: TGTGCCAGCAGCCGGCGGGACAGGGTAGAAGAGACCCAGTACTTC. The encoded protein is CASSRRDRVEETQYF.

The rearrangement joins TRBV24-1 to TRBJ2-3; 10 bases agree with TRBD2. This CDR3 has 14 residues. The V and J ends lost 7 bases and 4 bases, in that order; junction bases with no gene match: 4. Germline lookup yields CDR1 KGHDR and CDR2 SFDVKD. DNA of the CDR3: TGTGCCACCAGAACAAGCGGGGGGGCAGATACGCAGTATTTT. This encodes CATRTSGGADTQYF.

CDR3: CASSPQGVSSGNTIYF. The DNA of the CDR3 is TGTGCCAGCTCACCACAGGGAGTGAGCTCTGGAAACACCATATATTTT. The V and J genes are TRBV18 and TRBJ1-3, with D hard to call. CDR3 length equals 16 residues. With 1 base removed from V and 0 bases from J, the gap between germline ends came to 10 bases. Per germline, CDR1 KGHSH and CDR2 LQKENI.

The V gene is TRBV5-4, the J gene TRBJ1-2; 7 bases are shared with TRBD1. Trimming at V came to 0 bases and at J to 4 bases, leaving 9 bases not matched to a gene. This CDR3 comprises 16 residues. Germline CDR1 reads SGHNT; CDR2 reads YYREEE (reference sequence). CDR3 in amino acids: CASSLESGTALYGYTF. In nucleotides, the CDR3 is TGTGCCAGCAGCTTGGAATCCGGGACAGCCCTCTATGGCTACACCTTC.

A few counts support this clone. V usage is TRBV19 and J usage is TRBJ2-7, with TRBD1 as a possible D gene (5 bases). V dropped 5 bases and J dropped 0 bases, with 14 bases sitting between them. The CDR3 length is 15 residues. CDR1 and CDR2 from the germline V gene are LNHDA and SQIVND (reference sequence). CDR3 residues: CASSLTRQISYEQYF. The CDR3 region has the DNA TGTGCCAGTAGTCTTACGCGACAGATCTCCTACGAGCAGTACTTC.

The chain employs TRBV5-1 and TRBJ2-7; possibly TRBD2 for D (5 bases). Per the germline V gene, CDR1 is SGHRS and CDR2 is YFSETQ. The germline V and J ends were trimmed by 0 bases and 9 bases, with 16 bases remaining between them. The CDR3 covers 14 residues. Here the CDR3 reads CASSLDASNKRQYF. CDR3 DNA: TGCGCCAGCAGCTTGGACGCTAGCAACAAAAGGCAGTACTTC. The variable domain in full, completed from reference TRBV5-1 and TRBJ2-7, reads KAGVTQTPRYLIKTRGQQVTLSCSPISGHRSVSWYQQTPGQGLQFLFEYFSETQRNKGNFPGRFSGRQFSNSRSEMNVSTLELGDSALYLCASSLDASNKRQYFGPGTRLTVT.

CDR3 amino acids: CASSFPLTSGANEQFF. CDR3 in DNA: TGTGCCAGCAGTTTTCCCCTGACTAGCGGGGCTAATGAGCAGTTCTTC. This rearrangement joins TRBV28 to TRBJ2-1, with 11 positions matching TRBD2. This CDR3 has 16 amino acids. The germline V gene encodes CDR1 MDHEN and CDR2 SYDVKM. The J segment lost 7 bases and the V segment lost 3 bases, leaving 8 bases of the junction unmatched.